The clone carrying this T cell receptor beta chain was recorded many times. The antigen is undetermined. RNA transcripts provided the source from which TCR beta CDR3 regions were amplified. The TCR CDR3 first-round RT-PCR relied on the HTBI primer set. Each CDR3 protein is one row after TCRdb ran MiXCR on the multiplex PCR reads. The sample shows hundreds of thousands of distinct CDR3 sequences, more than 15% of them seen only once. This sample stems from a study of T cells in Graves' hyperthyroidism and ophthalmopathy. Findings and caveats of the study: Patients with ophthalmopathy were separated from those with stable hyperthyroidism by a 13 V-J model.

Uncontrolled infection, other autoimmune disease, pregnancy or lactation disqualified patients from enrolment. Isolation of PBMCs was performed on around 9.8 ml fresh peripheral blood. CDR1 MNHNS and CDR2 SASEGT come from the germline V gene. The CDR3 is 18 amino acids. With 2 bases removed from V and 0 bases from J, the gap between germline ends came to 19 bases. Sequenced input: blood. This sequence joins TRBV6-1 and TRBJ1-1; D might be TRBD1 (5 bases). The sequence was collected from a woman aged 40 to 49 with Graves' ophthalmopathy. In nucleotides, the CDR3 is TGTGCCAGCAGTGAACAAGGGGCTGGAACTAAAGTGAACACTGAAGCTTTCTTT. Translating gives CASSEQGAGTKVNTEAFF.